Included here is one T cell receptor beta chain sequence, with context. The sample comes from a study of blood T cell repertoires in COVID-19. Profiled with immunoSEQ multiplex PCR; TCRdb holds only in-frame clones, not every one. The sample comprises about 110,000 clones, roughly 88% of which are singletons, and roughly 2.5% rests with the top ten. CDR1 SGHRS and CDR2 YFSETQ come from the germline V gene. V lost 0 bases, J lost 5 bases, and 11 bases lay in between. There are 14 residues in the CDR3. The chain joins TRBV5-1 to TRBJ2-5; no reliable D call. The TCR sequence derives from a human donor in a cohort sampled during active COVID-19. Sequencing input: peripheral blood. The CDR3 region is CASSLASSRETQYF. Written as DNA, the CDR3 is TGCGCCAGCAGCTTGGCCTCCTCTAGGGAGACCCAGTACTTC.